The rows below give T cell receptor beta chains drawn from one sample of a study of T-cell memory formation after mild COVID-19. TCRdb independently ran MiXCR on the 5' RACE reads; one entry per CDR3 protein. Among 350,000 to 500,000 distinct CDR3 sequences listed, approximately 19% were seen once. The source material was PBMCs or a T cell subset sorted from them (not recorded which). These receptors all come from a man younger than 35 who had mild COVID-19 (a few samples of this study predate the infection). Cell type and time point are not known. Each CDR3 is given with its conserved first and last residue.

cdr3_aa,v_call
CSVHRDDVYNEQFF,TRBV29-1
CAANRGESEQYF,TRBV7-2
CASSQPLAASSYNEQFF,TRBV3-1
CASSRISGGNTGELFF,TRBV7-2
CATWRGHAYGYTF,TRBV19
CASSHGLAYEQYF,TRBV7-6
CASSQGEVVLSGNTIYF,TRBV4-1
CASSQEGLAGVMDTQYF,TRBV4-1
CASSVGLETQYF,TRBV7-2
CASSYSGTGGDGYTF,TRBV5-1
CASSQTRGYQPQHF,TRBV4-1
CASSLTGVNEQFF,TRBV5-1
CASSLWEVGADTQYF,TRBV5-1
CASSQDLGGGALGGEQFF,TRBV4-3
CASRDGPSYEQYF,TRBV2
CASSLRGLGDEQFF,TRBV7-2
CATSGIGQGARGDTQYF,TRBV18
CASSIGLAGGFEQFF,TRBV5-1
CASRKRDTYEQYF,TRBV6-2/TRBV6-3
CASSPVRESNEKLFF,TRBV4-3
CASSPPNPTDTQYF,TRBV18
CASSKDTFTYNEQFF,TRBV6-1
CSAGQGVGYGYTF,TRBV20-1
CASSLDITSTDTQYF,TRBV11-2
CAWSDSGKDTEAFF,TRBV30
CSARKRDTYEQYF,TRBV20-1
CSARWLLYGYTF,TRBV20-1
CASSGLAGTVYNEQFF,TRBV9
CASSPAMAEAQHF,TRBV18
CASSLPPSEQFF,TRBV7-2
CASSQGGVGRAGEQYF,TRBV4-3
CASRGTIGGTDTQYF,TRBV5-1
CASSFQDRGLSEAFF,TRBV12-3/TRBV12-4
CASSNRGHGQFF,TRBV19
CASSFLAGPYEQYF,TRBV7-2
CASSLQRGYNEQFF,TRBV2
CASSGNPTGPNEKLFF,TRBV5-6
CASSVGAGRQAFF,TRBV9
CASREGPGYGYTF,TRBV2
CASSQPRGRLGRDTQYF,TRBV4-1
CSARDRQGGTEAFF,TRBV20-1
CASTLSRTGAAPGELFF,TRBV28
CASSLGAFTGELFF,TRBV5-1
CASSLEYPGANVLTF,TRBV28
CAANRGGGQPQHF,TRBV24-1
CASRPWLQSSYNEQFF,TRBV5-1
CASSLALVAGNSPLHF,TRBV7-2
CSVAWQRDEQFF,TRBV29-1
CASSRLAGKQNIQYF,TRBV7-9
CASSLERGGAYNEQFF,TRBV12-3/TRBV12-4
CASTVGQGGNGYTF,TRBV12-3/TRBV12-4